A selection of T cell receptor beta chains follows, all from one sample in a study of CD8 T cells in Susac syndrome. TCRdb passed the immunoSEQ multiplex PCR reads through MiXCR, listing each CDR3 protein once. The sample contains roughly 150,000 distinct CDR3 sequences, 90% to 96% of which appear only once. Sequenced input: CD4+ T cells from PBMCs. These receptors all stem from a human donor with Susac syndrome. The CDR3 runs from the conserved cysteine through the conserved F or W. The D gene is left open where the match is weak. Clone size is stated in some rows and not others, as once, few, many or a class when expanded.

-	TRBJ2-2	TRBV6-4	12	-	CASRSNRGELFF	TGTGCCAGCAGGAGCAACAGGGGGGAGCTGTTTTTT
-	TRBJ2-1	TRBV5-1	14	-	CASSFGQIDNEQFF	TGCGCCAGCAGCTTCGGTCAGATCGACAATGAGCAGTTCTTC
-	TRBJ2-1	TRBV12-3/TRBV12-4	13	-	CASSLTRSNEQFF	TGTGCCAGCAGTCTGACTAGAAGCAATGAGCAGTTCTTC
-	TRBJ1-1	TRBV3-1	13	-	CASSRRRVAEAFF	TGTGCCAGCAGCCGCAGGCGGGTGGCTGAAGCTTTCTTT
-	TRBJ2-5	TRBV7-9	14	-	CASSRGIYQETQYF	TGTGCCAGCAGCAGGGGAATTTACCAAGAGACCCAGTACTTC
-	TRBJ2-7	TRBV14	11	-	CASSQFNEQYF	TGTGCCAGCAGCCAATTTAACGAGCAGTACTTC
TRBD2	TRBJ2-7	TRBV20-1	14	once	CSARGTSGSYEQYF	TGCAGTGCTAGGGGGACTAGCGGCTCCTACGAGCAGTACTTC
TRBD1	TRBJ2-5	TRBV11-3	13	-	CASSSGQLGTQYF	TGTGCCAGCAGCTCGGGACAGCTCGGGACCCAGTACTTC
-	TRBJ2-3	TRBV7-9	15	-	CASSPRVRDGDTQYF	TGTGCCAGCAGCCCCCGAGTGCGGGACGGAGATACGCAGTATTTT
TRBD2	TRBJ2-3	TRBV20-1	16	-	CSARGTSGSRTDTQYF	TGCAGTGCTAGAGGGACTAGCGGGAGTAGGACAGATACGCAGTATTTT
-	TRBJ1-1	TRBV20-1	13	-	CSARLGPNTEAFF	TGCAGTGCTAGGCTAGGGCCGAACACTGAAGCTTTCTTT
-	TRBJ2-5	TRBV20-1	13	-	CSARGQVKETQYF	TGCAGTGCTAGAGGACAGGTCAAAGAGACCCAGTACTTC
-	TRBJ2-2	TRBV18	13	-	CASSQDSTGELFF	TGCGCCAGCTCACAGGACAGCACCGGGGAGCTGTTTTTT
-	TRBJ1-5	TRBV19	14	-	CASRGGARNQPQHF	TGTGCCAGTAGAGGGGGGGCGCGAAATCAGCCCCAGCATTTT
-	TRBJ1-2	TRBV4-2	12	-	CASSQDPDGYTF	TGTGCCAGCAGCCAAGACCCAGATGGCTACACCTTC
TRBD2	TRBJ2-7	TRBV5-6	14	-	CASSYSGGAYEQYF	TGTGCCAGCAGTTATAGCGGGGGGGCTTACGAGCAGTACTTC
-	TRBJ2-7	TRBV29-1	11	once	CSVGGPGEQYF	TGCAGCGTCGGAGGACCGGGCGAGCAGTACTTC
-	TRBJ2-7	TRBV7-2	13	-	CASSEVSGFGQYF	TGTGCCAGCAGCGAAGTTTCAGGGTTCGGGCAGTACTTC
TRBD1	TRBJ2-5	TRBV29-1	15	-	CSVEGGQGRSETQYF	TGCAGCGTTGAAGGGGGACAGGGAAGGAGTGAGACCCAGTACTTC
-	TRBJ2-1	TRBV29-1	14	few	CSVGTWALNNEQFF	TGCAGCGTTGGGACATGGGCCCTCAACAATGAGCAGTTCTTC
-	TRBJ2-1	TRBV5-6	13	-	CASAPRSYNEQFF	TGTGCCAGCGCCCCCCGCTCCTACAATGAGCAGTTCTTC
TRBD2	TRBJ2-7	TRBV3-1	14	once	CASSHGLAGGEQYF	TGTGCCAGCAGCCACGGACTAGCGGGAGGCGAGCAGTACTTC